This T cell receptor (beta chain) came from a study of blood T cell repertoires in COVID-19. TCRdb's copy holds only in-frame clones and misses some; the assay was immunoSEQ multiplex PCR. The sample records about 350,000 clones, about 90% being singletons. The V end lost 6 bases, the J end lost 7 bases, and 15 bases lay between the germline ends. The CDR3 sequence is 13 residues long. The TCR was taken from a woman aged 18-29 years who had recovered from COVID-19. V is TRBV12-3 or TRBV12-4 and J is TRBJ1-2; D is undetermined. Sequenced: peripheral blood. The chain's CDR3 is CASSYGVEVGYTF. The CDR3 coding sequence is TGTGCCAGCAGCTACGGCGTTGAGGTTGGCTACACCTTC.